This T cell receptor (beta chain) was retrieved from a study of blood T cell repertoires in COVID-19. Study at large: COVID-19 samples, acute and convalescent, were from the United States, Italy and Spain. The analysed material was cDNA or gDNA that came from T cells, B-cell-depleted T cells, or PBMCs.

The V gene end was trimmed by 2 bases and the J gene end by 1 base; junction bases not matched to a gene: 5. The CDR3 is made up of 16 amino acids. Germline V CDR1 and CDR2: MNHEY, SVGAGI. Recruited during active infection, patients (from Seattle) were subsequently followed longitudinally. Study processing details: Amplification of reference gene primers provided the estimated nucleated cell counts. Only in-frame clones appear in the TCRdb table, and some are missing; sequencing was by immunoSEQ multiplex PCR. V and J calls and clone size are given by that table; D and trimming were obtained from the DNA. The table has 45,000 to 55,000 clones, over 75% seen once; the top ten hold 11%.

The sample taken for sequencing was peripheral blood. The chain couples TRBV6-5 to TRBJ2-1; 7 bases line up with TRBD2. This clonotype was obtained from an elderly man with COVID-19, enrolled during active disease. In DNA form, the CDR3 reads TGTGCCAGCAGTTACGGGCGGGGGAATTCCTACAATGAGCAGTTCTTC. Protein product: CASSYGRGNSYNEQFF.